This T cell receptor beta chain emerged from a study of beta chain features in type 1 diabetes. Study-level results: Type 1 diabetes patients had TCRB CDR3s that were shorter (moderately but significantly so) in all four CD4+ subsets.

This clone was detected only a few times. Its target is unknown. Expressed TCRB transcripts were sequenced, since all the RNA that had been isolated was reverse transcribed. For naive, central memory and regulatory T cell samples, reads averaged roughly 3.7 million. Clones were sequenced by immunoSEQ multiplex PCR, and TCRdb holds only the in-frame ones, with some missing. The table has about 170,000 clones, roughly 8% seen once. V lost 8 bases to trimming and J lost 3 bases, with 10 bases between them. The CDR3 has 11 residues. The V gene's germline CDR1 is DFQATT and CDR2 SNEGSKA (reference sequence).

The source material was central memory CD4+ T cells from blood. The chain is built from TRBV20-1 and TRBJ1-1; D not certain. The clonotype was recovered from a man between 18 and 29 years old with type 1 diabetes. The CDR3 region has the DNA TGCAGTCAGGAGGGTGACACTGAAGCTTTCTTT. Protein: CSQEGDTEAFF.